The 21 T cell receptor beta chains listed next were all sequenced from one sample in a study of blood T cell repertoires in COVID-19. The repertoire was sequenced with immunoSEQ multiplex PCR; TCRdb's copy has only in-frame clones and lacks some. The sample consists of under 140,000 clones, less than 75% of them appearing once. Material for sequencing was peripheral blood. These receptors were taken from a woman aged 60-75 years with acute or convalescent COVID-19.

This clone was detected only a few times. V usage is TRBV30 and J usage is TRBJ1-2; the D gene is possibly TRBD1 (6 bases). Germline V lookup: CDR1 GTSNPN, CDR2 SVGIG (reference sequence). This CDR3 contains 13 residues. With 4 bases removed from V and 2 bases from J, the gap between germline ends came to 11 bases. The CDR3 loop reads CAWIRGGNYGYTF. Written as DNA, the CDR3 is TGTGCCTGGATAAGAGGGGGAAACTATGGCTACACCTTC.

Concerning this clone itself: Other DNA sequences in this specimen translate into the identical CDR3. This chain links TRBV30 with TRBJ1-1; D is perhaps TRBD1 (5 bases). Germline V gene lookup returns CDR1 GTSNPN and CDR2 SVGIG (reference sequence). Trimming stripped 3 bases from V and 1 base from J, with 9 bases between. This CDR3 has 13 amino acids. The CDR3 sequence is CAWSRAGNTEAFF. The CDR3 DNA reads TGTGCCTGGAGCAGGGCTGGGAACACTGAAGCTTTCTTT.

This clone was observed a handful of times. The V gene is TRBV7-2, the J gene TRBJ2-7; 11 bases are a match to TRBD1. V lost 5 bases and J lost 1; bases outside the gene matches: 7. From germline, CDR1 is SGHTA and CDR2 FQGNSA. The CDR3 length is 16 residues. The CDR3 spells CASSAGQGAVSYEQYF. DNA of the CDR3: TGTGCCAGCAGCGCTGGACAGGGGGCGGTTTCCTACGAGCAGTACTTC.

The V and J genes are TRBV6-1 and TRBJ2-3, with 11 bases fitting TRBD2. Germline CDR1 and CDR2: MNHNS and SASEGT. The J segment lost 6 bases and the V segment lost 0 bases, leaving 8 bases of the junction unmatched. This CDR3 is 17 amino acids long. CDR3 residues: CASSEAVSGGVADTQYF. The CDR3 nucleotides read TGTGCCAGCAGTGAAGCGGTTAGCGGGGGGGTAGCCGATACGCAGTATTTT.

In its sample, this clone was seen a few times. The chain carries TRBV5-1 and TRBJ2-2; 12 bases are a match to TRBD1. Germline CDR1 reads SGHRS; CDR2 reads YFSETQ. The V segment lost 4 bases and the J segment 6 bases; nucleotides outside the gene matches: 7. The CDR3 contains 16 residues. The CDR3 here is CASSPPGQGAAGELFF. CDR3 DNA: TGCGCCAGCAGCCCTCCGGGACAGGGGGCAGCCGGGGAGCTGTTTTTT.

For this clone: Other DNA sequences in this sample translate to the same CDR3. The rearrangement joins TRBV20-1 to TRBJ2-5; 7 positions match TRBD2. The V and J ends lost 6 bases and 5 bases, in that order; junction bases with no gene match: 3. The germline V gene has CDR1 DFQATT and CDR2 SNEGSKA (reference sequence). The CDR3 contains 11 residues. The CDR3 protein is CSASGGETQYF. The CDR3 DNA reads as TGCAGTGCCTCCGGGGGGGAGACCCAGTACTTC.

The chain has TRBV30 and TRBJ2-6; D is unresolved. Per the germline V gene, CDR1 is GTSNPN and CDR2 is SVGIG (reference sequence). Trimming left V 1 base short and J 4 bases short, with 8 bases between. CDR3 length: 14 amino acids. Here the CDR3 DNA reads TGTGCCTGGAGTGCAGTCTCCGGGGCCAACGTCCTGACTTTC. Amino acids: CAWSAVSGANVLTF.

This chain uses TRBV9 with TRBJ1-3; the match to TRBD1 covers 9 bases. With V trimmed by 5 bases and J by 7 bases, 4 bases remained unmatched. The germline V gene encodes CDR1 SGDLS and CDR2 YYNGEE. This CDR3 contains 13 residues. DNA for the CDR3: TGTGCCAGCAGAGGGACAGGGAAGAACACCATATATTTT. Protein sequence: CASRGTGKNTIYF.

The chain uses TRBV29-1 and TRBJ1-2; possibly TRBD1 for D (6 bases). The V end lost 6 bases, the J end lost 5 bases, and 16 bases lay between the germline ends. Germline CDR1 and CDR2: SQVTM and ANQGSEA. The CDR3 extends over 13 amino acids. The CDR3 sequence: CSVAGGGAYGYTF. The CDR3 DNA reads TGCAGCGTGGCCGGCGGGGGGGCATATGGCTACACCTTC. The entire variable domain, with the rest obtained from reference TRBV29-1 and TRBJ1-2, is as follows: SAVISQKPSRDICQRGTSLTIQCQVDSQVTMMFWYRQQPGQSLTLIATANQGSEATYESGFVIDKFPISRPNLTFSTLTVSNMSPEDSSIYLCSVAGGGAYGYTFGSGTRLTVV.

As DNA, the CDR3 is TGTGCCAGCAGTGTAGGGGTCGCAAGTAATCAGCCCCAGCATTTT. This codes for CASSVGVASNQPQHF. The chain carries TRBV27 and TRBJ1-5; possible D gene TRBD1, 5 bases. Germline CDR1 reads MNHEY; CDR2 reads SMNVEV (reference sequence). CDR3 length: 15 residues. The V gene lost 5 bases and the J gene lost 4 bases, with 15 bases spanning the gap.

This sequence joins TRBV27 and TRBJ1-5; D is unclear. Germline-derived CDR1 and CDR2 are MNHEY and SMNVEV (reference sequence). The CDR3 length is 14 residues. V was trimmed by 6 bases and J by 7 bases, leaving 16 bases between them. In nucleotides, the CDR3 is TGTGCCAGCAGCTTCGGTGGGCCGGGGCAGCCCCAGCATTTT. Its protein is CASSFGGPGQPQHF.

This clone was recorded a few times. The V and J genes are TRBV5-8 and TRBJ2-3; 11 nucleotides agree with TRBD1. The CDR3 has 15 amino acids. Trimming at V came to 0 bases and at J to 4 bases, leaving 1 base not matched to a gene. Germline-derived CDR1 and CDR2 are SGHTS and YDEGEE. CDR3 sequence: CASSLGTGGSDTQYF. In nucleotides, the CDR3 is TGTGCCAGCAGCTTGGGGACAGGGGGCTCAGATACGCAGTATTTT. The entire variable domain, with the rest obtained from reference TRBV5-8 and TRBJ2-3, is as follows: EAGVTQSPTHLIKTRGQQATLRCSPISGHTSVYWYQQALGLGLQFLLWYDEGEERNRGNFPPRFSGRQFPNYSSELNVNALELEDSALYLCASSLGTGGSDTQYFGPGTRLTVL.

The chain carries TRBV6-2 or TRBV6-3 and TRBJ2-4; the D is unclear. CDR1 MNHEY and CDR2 SVGEGT come from the germline V gene. CDR3 length: 15 amino acids. V gave up 0 bases and J gave up 3 bases, with 9 bases separating them. The CDR3 region has the DNA TGTGCCAGCAGTTACTCGGCAGGTGGCAAAAACATTCAGTACTTC. Residues: CASSYSAGGKNIQYF.

The chain links TRBV9 to TRBJ2-5, with D possibly matching TRBD1 (6 bases). V was trimmed by 6 bases and J by 3 bases, leaving 12 bases between them. CDR1 is SGDLS and CDR2 is YYNGEE in the germline V gene. The CDR3 is 13 residues long. The DNA for the CDR3 is TGTGCCAGCAACCCAACAGGGAAAGAGACCCAGTACTTC. It translates to CASNPTGKETQYF.

This clone was seen once. The chain is built from TRBV2 and TRBJ1-5; no firm D call. The length of the CDR3 is 15 residues. The germline gives CDR1 SNHLY, CDR2 FYNNEI. V dropped 2 bases and J dropped 0 bases, with 8 bases sitting between them. The CDR3 region has the DNA TGTGCCAGCAGTGAAAACACGAATAGCAATCAGCCCCAGCATTTT. Its protein is CASSENTNSNQPQHF.

The chain combines TRBV28 with TRBJ1-5; D is ambiguous. The length of the CDR3 is 15 residues. The V gene's germline CDR1 is MDHEN and CDR2 SYDVKM. Trimming removed 6 bases at V and 4 bases at J, with 16 bases between. CDR3: CASSQTSPGNQPQHF. DNA of the CDR3: TGTGCCAGCAGCCAAACCTCCCCCGGGAATCAGCCCCAGCATTTT.

The chain has TRBV28 and TRBJ2-7; 11 nucleotides agree with TRBD1. The CDR3 is made up of 16 amino acids. Trimming removed 6 bases from V and 2 bases from J; junction bases left unmatched: 9. Germline V lookup: CDR1 MDHEN, CDR2 SYDVKM. CDR3 sequence: CASSPTVGQGAYEQYF. CDR3 DNA: TGTGCCAGCAGCCCGACCGTGGGACAGGGGGCCTACGAGCAGTACTTC. The full variable domain, its missing parts supplied by reference TRBV28 and TRBJ2-7, is DVKVTQSSRYLVKRTGEKVFLECVQDMDHENMFWYRQDPGLGLRLIYFSYDVKMKEKGDIPEGYSVSREKKERFSLILESASTNQTSMYLCASSPTVGQGAYEQYFGPGTRLTVT.

This clone was detected only a few times. The genes are TRBV11-1 and TRBJ1-6; 8 bases agree with TRBD1. CDR1 and CDR2 (germline): SGHAT, FQDESV (reference sequence). The CDR3 loop spans 13 amino acids. With V trimmed by 4 bases and J by 14 bases, 7 bases remained unmatched. CDR3 residues: CASSSGQGGTLHF. The CDR3 region has the DNA TGTGCCAGCAGCTCCGGACAGGGCGGGACCCTCCACTTT.

This sequence joins TRBV28 and TRBJ1-4, with a tentative D call TRBD1 (5 bases). Germline CDR1 MDHEN, CDR2 SYDVKM. The ends were cut back, 3 bases at V and 4 bases at J, with 12 bases in the middle. The CDR3 consists of 15 residues. The CDR3 DNA follows: TGTGCCAGCAGTTTCTCCGGGCAGGGTAATGAAAAACTGTTTTTT. It codes for CASSFSGQGNEKLFF.

This chain uses TRBV19 with TRBJ1-2; 12 nucleotides agree with TRBD1. CDR1 is LNHDA and CDR2 is SQIVND in the germline V gene (reference sequence). The V segment lost 3 bases and the J segment 3 bases; nucleotides outside the gene matches: 8. The CDR3 consists of 17 residues. The CDR3 coding sequence is TGTGCCAGTAGTATTCTCCGGGGGACAGGGGGCCACTATGGCTACACCTTC. Protein product: CASSILRGTGGHYGYTF.

This chain links TRBV6-6 with TRBJ1-1, with 7 nucleotides matching TRBD1. In germline, CDR1 is MNHNY, CDR2 SVGAGI (reference sequence). The CDR3 loop spans 13 amino acids. With V trimmed by 0 bases and J by 7 bases, 2 bases remained unmatched. The CDR3 nucleotides are TGTGCCAGCAGTTACTCGAGGGACAGTGAAGCTTTCTTT. It translates to CASSYSRDSEAFF.